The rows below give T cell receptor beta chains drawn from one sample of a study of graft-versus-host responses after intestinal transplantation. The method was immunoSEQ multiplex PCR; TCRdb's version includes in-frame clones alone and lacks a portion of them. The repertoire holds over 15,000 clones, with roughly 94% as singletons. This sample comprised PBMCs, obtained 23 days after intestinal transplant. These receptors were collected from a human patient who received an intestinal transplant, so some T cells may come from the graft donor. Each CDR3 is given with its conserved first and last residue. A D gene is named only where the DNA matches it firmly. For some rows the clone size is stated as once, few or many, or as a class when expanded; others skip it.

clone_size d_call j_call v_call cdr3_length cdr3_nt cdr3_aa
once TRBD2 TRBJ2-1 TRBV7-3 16 TGTGCCAGCAGCTCGGGACTAGCGGGAGGAATAAATGAGCAGTTCTTC CASSSGLAGGINEQFF
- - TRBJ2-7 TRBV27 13 TGTGCCAGCAGTTTAACAGGGCTTTACGAGCAGTACTTC CASSLTGLYEQYF
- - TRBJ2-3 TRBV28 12 TGTGCCAGCAGTCCGGGTGTAGGTACGCAGTATTTT CASSPGVGTQYF
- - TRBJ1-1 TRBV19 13 TGTGCCAGTAGTATCGTAACTAACACTGAAGCTTTCTTT CASSIVTNTEAFF
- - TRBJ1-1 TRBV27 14 TGTGCCAGCAGTCCCGGGACGTTGAACACTGAAGCTTTCTTT CASSPGTLNTEAFF
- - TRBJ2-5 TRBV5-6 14 TGTGCCAGCAGCTCCCCGGGTGAGGAAGAGACCCAGTACTTC CASSSPGEEETQYF
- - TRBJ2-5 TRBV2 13 TGTGCCAGTATGGTCACAGGCCAAGAGACCCAGTACTTC CASMVTGQETQYF
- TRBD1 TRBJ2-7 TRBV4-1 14 TGCGCCAGCAGCCAGGGACAGGGGGCGAATGAGCAGTACTTC CASSQGQGANEQYF
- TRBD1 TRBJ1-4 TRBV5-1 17 TGCGCCAGCAGCCTATGGATGACCGACAGGGATGGTGAAAAACTGTTTTTT CASSLWMTDRDGEKLFF
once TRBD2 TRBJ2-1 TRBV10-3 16 TGTGCCATCCGACCAGATAGCGGGGGGGCCTACAATGAGCAGTTCTTC CAIRPDSGGAYNEQFF
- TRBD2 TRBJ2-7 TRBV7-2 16 TGTGCCAGCAGCTTTGGGACTAGCGGGGACACCTACGAGCAGTACTTC CASSFGTSGDTYEQYF